This TCR beta chain emerged from a study of a mutant IDH1 vaccine in newly diagnosed glioma. Study information: Treated patients had a mean age of about 44 years and a sex split that was around 62% male and approximately 38% female. General study findings and limits: No link was apparently found between pseudoprogression and changes in top peripheral T cell clonotypes.

The time point: baseline, week 1 (first vaccination visit). Treatment indicated: pre-vaccination baseline after standard-of-care therapy. Notes on this clone: Its antigen is not known.

Libraries were prepared by immunoSEQ multiplex PCR; TCRdb keeps only in-frame clonotypes and omits some of them. The sample carries 99,000 or so clones, 70% to 90% recorded once. The CDR3 totals 13 residues. The ends were cut back, 2 bases at V and 4 bases at J, with 11 bases in the middle. The germline V gene has CDR1 GTSNPN and CDR2 SVGIG (reference sequence). This clonotype was obtained from a woman aged 50 to 60 with glioma. The J gene is TRBJ1-2, the V gene TRBV30; D gene uncertain. The sample here was PBMCs, taken from a glioma patient treated with radiotherapy, temozolomide or both. This CDR3 is CAWSLAGFYGYTF. CDR3 sequence (DNA): TGTGCCTGGAGTTTAGCGGGGTTCTATGGCTACACCTTC.